These 11 T cell receptor beta chains were sequenced from one sample in a study of identical twins. A single record per CDR3 protein comes from TCRdb applying MiXCR to the 5' RACE reads. The sample lists 310,000 or so distinct CDR3 sequences, roughly 8.6% occurring once. These sequences were also reported in another study, on yellow fever vaccine responses in identical twins.

The sequenced sample consisted of CD8+ T cells sorted from blood. Receptor source: a woman aged 18-29 years in good health.

This clonotype was picked up a small number of times. The genes are TRBV6-2 or TRBV6-3 and TRBJ2-2; 10 positions match TRBD2. The CDR3 has 16 amino acids. The germline gives CDR1 MNHEY, CDR2 SVGEGT. Trimming at V came to 4 bases and at J to 4 bases, leaving 6 bases not matched to a gene. CDR3 amino acids: CASSFGTSVGTGELFF. As DNA, the CDR3 is TGTGCCAGCAGTTTCGGGACTAGCGTAGGCACCGGGGAGCTGTTTTTT.

The gene calls are TRBV20-1 and TRBJ2-5; 13 bases align to TRBD2. The germline gives CDR1 DFQATT, CDR2 SNEGSKA (reference sequence). V trimming: 5 bases; J trimming: 2 bases; junction bases outside the gene matches: 14. The CDR3 runs to 18 residues. DNA of the CDR3: TGCAGTGCTCTACCTCCTGGGACTAGCGGGGCAAAACAAGAGACCCAGTACTTC. Residues: CSALPPGTSGAKQETQYF.

In this sample, this clonotype turned up a few times. V is TRBV7-9 and J is TRBJ2-3; D may be TRBD1 (5 bases). The CDR3 extends over 15 amino acids. V shed 3 bases and J shed 0 bases, with 10 bases lying between them. Looked up from germline, CDR1 is SEHNR and CDR2 is FQNEAQ (reference sequence). The chain's CDR3 is CASSLQGSSTDTQYF. Here the CDR3 DNA reads TGTGCCAGCAGCTTGCAGGGATCGAGCACAGATACGCAGTATTTT.

This clonotype was observed a few times. The V and J genes are TRBV20-1 and TRBJ1-2; D remains unclear. This CDR3 contains 13 residues. Trimming took 0 bases from V and 6 from J, leaving 11 bases between them. Looked up from germline, CDR1 is DFQATT and CDR2 is SNEGSKA (reference sequence). The CDR3 loop reads CSARDAGPDGYTF. CDR3 DNA: TGCAGTGCTAGAGATGCCGGTCCGGATGGCTACACCTTC.

Regarding this clonotype: A read error may be the cause here, since a much bigger clone is one base away. Without the conserved terminal phenylalanine or tryptophan, this CDR3 likely stems from a read error. V gene TRBV20-1 combines with J gene TRBJ2-7; D gene ambiguous. The length of the CDR3 is 16 residues. Deletions cut 0 bases from V and 2 bases from J, with 17 bases between. Germline CDR1 and CDR2: DFQATT and SNEGSKA (reference sequence). CDR3 loop: CSARDLVAKETYEQYS. The CDR3 DNA reads as TGCAGTGCTAGAGATCTAGTGGCTAAAGAGACCTACGAGCAGTACTCC.

This clonotype was observed a handful of times. The gene calls are TRBV16 and TRBJ2-7; no firm D call. Trimming stripped 4 bases from V and 2 bases from J, with 6 bases between. The CDR3 is 12 residues long. Germline V gene data show CDR1 as KGHSY and CDR2 as FQNENV. The CDR3 reads CASSLQTYEQYF. In DNA, the CDR3 is TGTGCCAGCAGCCTCCAAACCTACGAGCAGTACTTC.

V and J are TRBV6-5 and TRBJ2-3; D gene uncertain. CDR1 is MNHEY, CDR2 SVGAGI, per germline. The CDR3 contains 16 residues. Trimming pared 0 bases from V and 1 base from J, leaving 11 bases between. This CDR3 is CASSYSPGHRTDTQYF. The CDR3 coding sequence is TGTGCCAGCAGTTACTCCCCGGGCCACCGCACAGATACGCAGTATTTT.

This clonotype was found many times. This sequence joins TRBV2 and TRBJ2-3, with a possible D match to TRBD2 (5 bases). V was trimmed by 9 bases and J by 6 bases, leaving 13 bases between them. The germline V gene has CDR1 SNHLY and CDR2 FYNNEI. The CDR3 is 12 amino acids. The CDR3 coding sequence is TGTGCCAGTGAGGGAACCGCTGATACGCAGTATTTT. As protein: CASEGTADTQYF.

This clonotype was seen repeatedly, ten times or more. The chain links TRBV12-3 or TRBV12-4 to TRBJ1-6; TRBD1 matches 8 bases. V shed 4 bases and J 8 bases; nucleotides not matched to a gene: 7. This CDR3 has 15 amino acids. This chain's CDR3 is CASSYGQGRDSPLHF. In DNA form, the CDR3 reads TGTGCCAGCAGTTACGGACAGGGTCGGGATTCACCCCTCCACTTT.

In this sample, this clonotype turned up a few times. The rearrangement joins TRBV7-8 to TRBJ2-2; 13 positions match TRBD2. The germline V gene has CDR1 SGHVS and CDR2 FQNEAQ. The CDR3 totals 17 residues. Trimming removed 5 bases from V and 8 bases from J; junction bases left unmatched: 11. The CDR3: CASSPMPLAGGPGELFF. The CDR3 coding sequence is TGTGCCAGCAGCCCCATGCCACTAGCGGGAGGGCCTGGGGAGCTGTTTTTT.

This chain joins TRBV4-1 and TRBJ1-4, with D possibly being TRBD1 (6 bases). V lost 1 base to trimming and J lost 6 bases, with 12 bases between them. The V gene's germline CDR1 is MGHRA and CDR2 YSYEKL. The CDR3 runs 15 residues. The CDR3 DNA reads as TGCGCCAGCAGCCAAGTCACAGGGAATGATGAAAAACTGTTTTTT. Residues: CASSQVTGNDEKLFF.